The next 22 T cell receptor beta chains were all read from a single sample in a study of type 1 regulatory T cells. TCRdb ran MiXCR on the reads and lists one entry per CDR3 protein. Found here are approximately 97,000 distinct CDR3 sequences, around a third of them singletons; the top ten hold 2% to 2.5%. Specimen: CD4+ T cells, either the whole sample or a sorted fraction (not recorded which). Every receptor here comes from a human donor in good health.

The genes are TRBV9 and TRBJ1-2, with 7 nucleotides matching TRBD1. V dropped 0 bases and J dropped 6; count of bases not matched to a gene: 5. Germline CDR1 and CDR2: SGDLS and YYNGEE. This CDR3 is built from 14 residues. The chain's CDR3 is CASSVEGQSHGYTF. CDR3 DNA sequence: TGTGCCAGCAGCGTAGAGGGACAGTCCCATGGCTACACCTTC.

The chain carries TRBV29-1 and TRBJ2-3, with 9 bases that match TRBD2. The CDR3 extends over 14 amino acids. J lost 8 bases, V lost 7 bases, and 13 bases had no gene match. CDR1 and CDR2 (germline): SQVTM, ANQGSEA. In DNA form, the CDR3 reads TGCAGCGACCTAGCGGGGAGTGTTATGGGTACGCAGTATTTT. Protein sequence: CSDLAGSVMGTQYF.

This clonotype occurred once. This chain links TRBV7-3 with TRBJ1-1; D gene ambiguous. The V and J ends lost 5 bases and 1 base respectively, with 8 bases between them. Germline-derived CDR1 and CDR2 are SGHTA and FQGTGA. This CDR3 is built from 13 residues. CDR3 residues: CASSTGSNTEAFF. CDR3 nucleotides: TGTGCCAGCAGCACCGGCTCGAACACTGAAGCTTTCTTT.

The chain links TRBV5-1 to TRBJ2-2; D might be TRBD1 (5 bases). The CDR3 loop spans 16 amino acids. From germline, CDR1 is SGHRS and CDR2 YFSETQ. Trimming shortened V by 4 bases and J by 3 bases, and 16 bases separated the two germline ends. CDR3 sequence (DNA): TGCGCCAGCAGCCCCGGGTACGGCAGGGACACCGGGGAGCTGTTTTTT. Amino acids: CASSPGYGRDTGELFF. Drawing the rest from reference TRBV5-1 and TRBJ2-2, the complete variable domain is KAGVTQTPRYLIKTRGQQVTLSCSPISGHRSVSWYQQTPGQGLQFLFEYFSETQRNKGNFPGRFSGRQFSNSRSEMNVSTLELGDSALYLCASSPGYGRDTGELFFGEGSRLTVL.

This clonotype has only a few counts. This chain uses TRBV14 with TRBJ1-2, with a tentative D call TRBD1 (6 bases). CDR1 is SGHDN and CDR2 is FVKESK in the germline V gene. The CDR3 extends over 15 amino acids. The V end was cut by 1 base, the J end by 6 bases, with 15 bases between. Here the CDR3 reads CASSQGRGTFDGYTF. In DNA, the CDR3 is TGTGCCAGCAGCCAAGGCCGCGGGACATTTGATGGCTACACCTTC.

V gene TRBV6-1 combines with J gene TRBJ2-7, with a weak D call TRBD2 (6 bases). Trimming removed 0 bases at V and 6 bases at J, with 15 bases between. Germline CDR1 and CDR2: MNHNS and SASEGT. The CDR3 runs 15 residues. The CDR3 sequence: CASSEAQGLLFEQYF. The DNA of the CDR3 is TGTGCCAGCAGTGAAGCGCAGGGACTGCTATTCGAGCAGTACTTC.

The chain employs TRBV7-8 and TRBJ2-2; 8 bases are shared with TRBD2. CDR3 size: 18 residues. Per the germline V gene, CDR1 is SGHVS and CDR2 is FQNEAQ. V trimming: 2 bases; J trimming: 10 bases; junction bases outside the gene matches: 18. CDR3 protein: CASSLKLAARVTTVELFF. The CDR3 coding sequence is TGTGCCAGCAGCTTAAAACTAGCGGCCAGAGTTACGACAGTGGAGCTGTTTTTT.

This clonotype showed up just a few times. The chain couples TRBV20-1 to TRBJ2-2; no definite D call. V gave up 0 bases and J gave up 5 bases, with 13 bases separating them. In germline, CDR1 is DFQATT, CDR2 SNEGSKA (reference sequence). CDR3 length: 15 residues. In DNA, the CDR3 is TGCAGTGCTAGAGATCACGAGACCCCGACCGGGGAGCTGTTTTTT. Its protein product is CSARDHETPTGELFF.

This sequence joins TRBV7-2 and TRBJ2-5; perhaps D is TRBD1 or TRBD2 (5 bases each). The CDR3 extends over 15 amino acids. V lost 0 bases to trimming and J lost 4 bases, with 12 bases between them. Germline assignment: CDR1 SGHTA and CDR2 FQGNSA. CDR3 sequence: CASSLARGLAETQYF. CDR3 in DNA: TGTGCCAGCAGCTTAGCGAGGGGTCTTGCAGAGACCCAGTACTTC.

This clonotype turned up a few times. The chain recombines TRBV6-5 with TRBJ1-3; D gene uncertain. CDR3 length: 12 residues. Germline V gene sequence: CDR1 MNHEY, CDR2 SVGAGI. The V end was cut by 8 bases, the J end by 0 bases, with 5 bases between. The CDR3 protein is CASQASGNTIYF. As DNA, the CDR3 is TGTGCCAGCCAGGCCTCTGGAAACACCATATATTTT.

This clonotype was observed at least ten times. The chain joins TRBV10-3 to TRBJ2-2; 10 nucleotides align to TRBD1. This CDR3 region has 15 residues. The V segment lost 6 bases and the J segment 5 bases; nucleotides outside the gene matches: 6. Germline CDR1 is ENHRY and CDR2 is SYGVKD. The CDR3 spells CAIRPGQGWTGELFF. In DNA, the CDR3 is TGTGCCATCAGGCCGGGACAGGGGTGGACCGGGGAGCTGTTTTTT.

This sequence joins TRBV7-6 and TRBJ1-1; D is unresolved. This CDR3 is built from 13 residues. The V gene lost 1 base and the J gene lost 1 base, with 4 bases spanning the gap. Germline loops: CDR1 SGHVS, CDR2 FNYEAQ. The CDR3 nucleotides are TGTGCCAGCAGCTTAGGAACGAACACTGAAGCTTTCTTT. Translation gives CASSLGTNTEAFF.

This sequence joins TRBV28 and TRBJ1-1; TRBD1 matches 12 bases. The CDR3 contains 15 residues. CDR1 MDHEN and CDR2 SYDVKM come from the germline V gene. The trim removed 7 bases at V and 6 bases at J, leaving 9 bases unmatched. CDR3 protein: CASTLTGTGGPEAFF. CDR3 bases: TGTGCCAGCACCCTTACCGGGACAGGGGGCCCTGAAGCTTTCTTT.

This clonotype has more than one count but fewer than ten. The chain carries TRBV29-1 and TRBJ2-2, with 7 nucleotides matching TRBD1. V lost 4 bases to trimming and J lost 2 bases; unmatched junction nucleotides: 4. The CDR3 runs 14 residues. Germline lookup yields CDR1 SQVTM and CDR2 ANQGSEA. CDR3 sequence reads: CSVAGGRNTGELFF. CDR3 coding DNA: TGCAGCGTTGCAGGGGGAAGAAACACCGGGGAGCTGTTTTTT.

Only a few counts were recorded for this clonotype. V usage is TRBV5-1 and J usage is TRBJ2-1; D unresolved. This CDR3 spans 14 amino acids. The germline CDR1 and CDR2 sequences are SGHRS and YFSETQ. The V end was cut by 2 bases, the J end by 7 bases, with 13 bases between. The CDR3 DNA sequence: TGCGCCAGCAGCTTATGGGTGGGTAGAAATGAGCAGTTCTTC. Translating it yields CASSLWVGRNEQFF.

For this clonotype: Germline and junction disagree at one end, which may indicate a read error. The V and J genes are TRBV3-1 and TRBJ2-7; D may be TRBD1 or TRBD2 (6 bases each). The V gene's germline CDR1 is LGHDT and CDR2 YNNKEL (reference sequence). This CDR3 has 12 residues. The CDR3, as DNA: TGTGCCAGCAGCCATCTAGGGGGGTCCTTCCACTTC. It is translated as CASSHLGGSFHF.

This clonotype was counted only a few times. This chain links TRBV7-2 with TRBJ2-1, with 8 positions matching TRBD2. The V gene end was trimmed by 7 bases and the J gene end by 4 bases; junction bases not matched to a gene: 0. The CDR3 sequence is 12 residues long. Germline lookup yields CDR1 SGHTA and CDR2 FQGNSA. The CDR3 here is CASTSGYNEQFF. Written as DNA, the CDR3 is TGTGCCAGCACTAGCGGGTACAATGAGCAGTTCTTC.

V gene TRBV7-2 combines with J gene TRBJ2-7, with D perhaps matching TRBD1 or TRBD2 (6 bases each). V was cut by 1 base and J by 2 bases, with 9 bases left in between. Germline CDR1 reads SGHTA; CDR2 reads FQGNSA. CDR3 length: 14 residues. CDR3 in amino acids: CASSLEGGAYEQYF. CDR3 nucleotide sequence: TGTGCCAGCAGCTTAGAGGGGGGCGCCTACGAGCAGTACTTC.

This clonotype was counted between two and nine times. The chain combines TRBV12-3 or TRBV12-4 with TRBJ2-1; 9 nucleotides line up with TRBD2. Losses at the gene ends were 4 bases for V and 4 bases for J; bases not matched to a gene: 5. The CDR3 runs 15 residues. CDR3 DNA sequence: TGTGCCAGCAGTTACGTCACTAGCGGGTACAATGAGCAGTTCTTC. Protein product: CASSYVTSGYNEQFF.

Comment on this clonotype: An end of the junction does not agree with germline; a read error may underlie this. The V gene is TRBV7-2, the J gene TRBJ2-1; 9 bases agree with TRBD1. The length of the CDR3 is 15 residues. Germline V gives CDR1 SGHTA, CDR2 FQGNSA. The CDR3 coding sequence is TGTGCCACCAGCTTTGGTGGACAGGGGAGGGATGAGCAGTTCTTC. It encodes CATSFGGQGRDEQFF.

The chain carries TRBV20-1 and TRBJ2-5, with D possibly TRBD2 on 5 matching bases. The length of the CDR3 is 14 residues. V was pared by 0 bases and J by 5 bases, with 13 bases between. Germline CDR1 is DFQATT and CDR2 is SNEGSKA (reference sequence). The CDR3 DNA reads as TGCAGTGCTAGAGATCGGAGAGGGCTGGAGACCCAGTACTTC. Translation gives CSARDRRGLETQYF.

The chain recombines TRBV5-1 with TRBJ1-1, with D uncertain. The CDR3 is made up of 13 amino acids. Trimming removed 1 base from V and 0 bases from J, with 4 bases in between. From germline, CDR1 is SGHRS and CDR2 YFSETQ. CDR3 DNA: TGCGCCAGCAGCTTGAAGCTGAACACTGAAGCTTTCTTT. Amino acids: CASSLKLNTEAFF.